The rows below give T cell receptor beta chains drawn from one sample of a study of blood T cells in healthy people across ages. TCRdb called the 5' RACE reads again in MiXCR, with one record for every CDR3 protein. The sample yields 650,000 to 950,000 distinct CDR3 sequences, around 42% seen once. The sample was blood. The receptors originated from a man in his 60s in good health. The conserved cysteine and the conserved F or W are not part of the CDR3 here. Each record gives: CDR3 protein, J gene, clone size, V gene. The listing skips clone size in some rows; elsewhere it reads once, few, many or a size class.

ASSFGQANSPLH | TRBJ1-6 | few | TRBV12-3/TRBV12-4
SAGRTGDHEQF | TRBJ2-1 | - | TRBV20-1
ASSLARWQGNTEAF | TRBJ1-1 | few | TRBV7-8
ASSQETSRADGYT | TRBJ1-2 | - | TRBV4-1
SARYLRSPSYEQY | TRBJ2-7 | medium-sized | TRBV20-1
ASSGLEGATEAF | TRBJ1-1 | - | TRBV6-5
ASSQEFGGWPQH | TRBJ1-5 | - | TRBV4-1
ASSPGRTFYGYT | TRBJ1-2 | - | TRBV3-1
ASRREQF | TRBJ2-1 | - | TRBV6-2/TRBV6-3
ASSLASASGGLYEQY | TRBJ2-7 | - | TRBV5-1
ASRTGTSGGVGQF | TRBJ2-1 | few | TRBV6-5
SVGAEWDEKLF | TRBJ1-4 | - | TRBV29-1
ASAKSGQGPLH | TRBJ1-6 | - | TRBV27
ASSQGTGGFNEQF | TRBJ2-1 | few | TRBV3-1
ASSLSGGVNTEAF | TRBJ1-1 | - | TRBV27
ASSYSLGQLRMAY | TRBJ2-5 | few | TRBV6-5
ASSDRTGGWH | TRBJ1-5 | once | TRBV6-1
ASSYLTRTEAF | TRBJ1-1 | - | TRBV6-5
ASSNYSSGANVLT | TRBJ2-6 | few | TRBV5-1
ASSSGQFPYEQY | TRBJ2-7 | few | TRBV9
AFGRSKETQY | - | - | TRBV30
ASRVPGQGTGYT | TRBJ1-2 | - | TRBV2
ASSQRQGAANEKLF | TRBJ1-4 | many | TRBV16
ASSLGQTLVDYEQY | TRBJ2-7 | - | TRBV5-1
AIRGTSGSNEQF | TRBJ2-1 | few | TRBV10-3
AGTWTMNTEAF | TRBJ1-1 | once | TRBV7-8
ASAPGFDEQY | TRBJ2-7 | few | TRBV18
SVMTSSNTGELF | TRBJ2-2 | - | TRBV29-1
SGGAVSGDRTDTQY | TRBJ2-3 | - | TRBV29-1
ASSLEGIEPQH | TRBJ1-5 | - | TRBV11-2
ATSRDRGRSKETQY | - | once | TRBV15
ASSQSTGAPTAGYGYT | TRBJ1-2 | - | TRBV4-3
ASRDDRGRFTTNEKLF | TRBJ1-4 | - | TRBV6-2/TRBV6-3
ASSLTRWETQY | - | - | TRBV12-3/TRBV12-4
ASSYLGPTDTQY | TRBJ2-3 | - | TRBV6-6
SASDLGGEQF | TRBJ2-1 | few | TRBV20-1
ASSSPREETQY | TRBJ2-5 | - | TRBV7-9
ATSDFWGGGELF | TRBJ2-2 | - | TRBV24-1
SAHEGLPYEQY | TRBJ2-7 | few | TRBV29-1
ASSPTSGGRDARDTQY | TRBJ2-3 | - | TRBV7-3
ASSRPLYEQY | - | few | TRBV6-2/TRBV6-3
SARDRQGINYGYT | TRBJ1-2 | - | TRBV20-1
ASSLTGSEQF | TRBJ2-1 | many | TRBV7-2
ASSLSQGLAGGNEQF | TRBJ2-1 | few | TRBV5-6
ASSYREQSNSPLH | TRBJ1-6 | few | TRBV5-5
ASRPEGTGSHEQY | TRBJ2-7 | few | TRBV6-6
ASTIPAEGPYNEQF | TRBJ2-1 | - | TRBV5-6
SARDRRTTNEKLF | TRBJ1-4 | - | TRBV20-1